Each of the 15 T cell receptor beta chains below was sequenced from the same sample in a study of identical twins. A single record per CDR3 protein comes from TCRdb applying MiXCR to the 5' RACE reads. Of about 890,000 distinct CDR3 sequences in the sample, about 12% are singletons; the top ten hold about 1.5%. The same sample was also used in a study of yellow fever vaccine responses in identical twins.

Sequencing used PBMCs. These receptors were taken from a woman aged 18-29 years in good health.

This chain uses TRBV7-6 with TRBJ1-1; D might be TRBD1 (5 bases). Germline CDR1 is SGHVS and CDR2 is FNYEAQ. V lost 1 base to trimming and J lost 6 bases, with 21 bases between them. This CDR3 is built from 17 residues. CDR3 amino acids: CASSLGEAAGRPPEAFF. In nucleotides, the CDR3 is TGTGCCAGCAGCTTAGGTGAGGCCGCGGGACGTCCACCTGAAGCTTTCTTT.

Details on this clonotype: A much larger clone sits a single nucleotide away, making a read error possible. V and J are TRBV24-1 and TRBJ2-1; D perhaps matches TRBD2 (6 bases). Germline CDR1 KGHDR, CDR2 SFDVKD. This CDR3 is built from 14 residues. The CDR3 loop is CATLPSATYNELFF. In DNA, the CDR3 is TGTGCCACCCTACCTAGCGCTACCTACAATGAGCTGTTCTTC.

The chain joins TRBV15 to TRBJ2-3; 13 bases line up with TRBD2. Germline values: CDR1 LNHNV, CDR2 YYDKDF (reference sequence). The CDR3 sequence is 17 residues long. V was pared by 3 bases and J by 6 bases, with 9 bases of the junction left unmatched. The CDR3 DNA sequence: TGTGCCACCAGCAGGCCACTAGCGGGGGGGCGGAGGGATACGCAGTATTTT. Protein: CATSRPLAGGRRDTQYF.

There are a few counts of this clonotype. The rearrangement links TRBV14 to TRBJ2-1; possible D gene TRBD1, 5 bases. Trimming took off 4 bases at V and 6 bases at J, with 16 bases between the two ends. This CDR3 has 15 residues. CDR1 and CDR2 from the germline V gene are SGHDN and FVKESK. The CDR3 loop reads CASSRIKGQGNEQFF. The CDR3 DNA sequence: TGTGCCAGCAGCCGGATCAAAGGGCAGGGCAATGAGCAGTTCTTC.

The sample holds a few counts of this clonotype. The chain recombines TRBV24-1 with TRBJ2-2; TRBD2 might be the D (6 bases). This CDR3 has 16 residues. Looked up from germline, CDR1 is KGHDR and CDR2 is SFDVKD. The V end lost 1 base, the J end lost 1 base, and 9 bases lay between the germline ends. This CDR3 is CATSDFGRGNTGELFF. The DNA of the CDR3 is TGTGCCACCAGTGATTTCGGGCGGGGGAACACCGGGGAGCTGTTTTTT.

V is TRBV6-1 and J is TRBJ2-7, with D maybe TRBD1 (5 bases). The CDR3 totals 14 residues. The germline V gene has CDR1 MNHNS and CDR2 SASEGT. The V end lost 4 bases, the J end lost 4 bases, and 14 bases lay between the germline ends. The CDR3 sequence: CASSVSLGPYEQYF. The CDR3 DNA is TGTGCCAGCAGTGTTTCCTTGGGGCCTTACGAGCAGTACTTC.

The chain is built from TRBV27 and TRBJ1-3; D unresolved. V was trimmed by 0 bases and J by 0 bases, leaving 9 bases between them. The CDR3 sequence is 16 residues long. CDR1 is MNHEY, CDR2 SMNVEV, per germline (reference sequence). The CDR3 protein is CASSLSSATSGNTIYF. CDR3 in DNA: TGTGCCAGCAGTTTATCATCAGCCACCTCTGGAAACACCATATATTTT.

The chain carries TRBV7-3 and TRBJ2-3, with 7 bases lining up with TRBD2. This CDR3 has 13 amino acids. The V gene's germline CDR1 is SGHTA and CDR2 FQGTGA. V was clipped by 6 bases and J by 6 bases; unmatched bases: 6. The CDR3 sequence is CASRSLAVDTQYF. The CDR3 DNA sequence: TGTGCCAGCAGGTCCCTAGCGGTGGATACGCAGTATTTT. Filled out from reference TRBV7-3 and TRBJ2-3, the complete variable domain reads GAGVSQTPSNKVTEKGKYVELRCDPISGHTALYWYRQSLGQGPEFLIYFQGTGAADDSGLPNDRFFAVRPEGSVSTLKIQRTERGDSAVYLCASRSLAVDTQYFGPGTRLTVL.

The rearrangement links TRBV10-3 to TRBJ2-2; 10 nucleotides match TRBD2. J lost 5 bases, V lost 10 bases, and 7 bases had no gene match. CDR3 length: 14 amino acids. The germline CDR1 and CDR2 sequences are ENHRY and SYGVKD. The CDR3 coding sequence is TGTGCCAATCGAGCGGGGGGGCATACCGGGGAGCTGTTTTTT. Protein: CANRAGGHTGELFF.

This clonotype came up a few times. CDR3 residues: CASSQEGGRFNEQYV. The CDR3 DNA reads as TGCGCCAGCAGCCAAGAAGGGGGCAGGTTTAACGAGCAGTACGTC. The J gene is TRBJ2-7, the V gene TRBV4-1; TRBD1 aligns across 7 bases. The CDR3 is 15 residues long. Trimming cost V 0 bases and J 5 bases; bases outside gene matches: 7. The germline gives CDR1 MGHRA, CDR2 YSYEKL.

This clonotype was observed a handful of times. The chain links TRBV5-5 to TRBJ2-3; D call uncertain. The CDR3 is 16 residues long. Trimming took 1 base from V and 2 from J, leaving 14 bases between them. Germline V gene data show CDR1 as SGHKS and CDR2 as YYEKEE (reference sequence). Written as DNA, the CDR3 is TGTGCCAGCAGCTTGCAGTCGGTACAATCCACAGATACGCAGTATTTT. Protein: CASSLQSVQSTDTQYF.

This clonotype was seen at least ten times. The chain joins TRBV12-3 or TRBV12-4 to TRBJ2-4; 7 bases line up with TRBD1. There are 17 residues in the CDR3. After removal of 5 bases from V and 7 bases from J, the junction contained 17 bases not matched to a gene. CDR3 bases: TGTGCCAGCAGTCCCCTAATGGGCCAGTCCAGGGGGAACATTCAGTACTTC. Protein product: CASSPLMGQSRGNIQYF.

The gene calls are TRBV7-3 and TRBJ2-2, with TRBD2 as a possible D gene (6 bases). Trimming cost V 3 bases and J 4 bases, with 12 bases left between them. Germline values: CDR1 SGHTA, CDR2 FQGTGA. This CDR3 is 15 amino acids long. The CDR3 DNA reads as TGTGCCAGCAGCTTCTCGCCGGAGGGCACCGGGGAGCTGTTTTTT. Amino acid sequence: CASSFSPEGTGELFF.

The chain combines TRBV5-1 with TRBJ2-7; TRBD1 matches at 10 bases. CDR3 size: 16 residues. Looked up from germline, CDR1 is SGHRS and CDR2 is YFSETQ. V lost 7 bases, J lost 1 base, and 11 bases stayed unmatched. CDR3 coding DNA: TGCGCCAGCCGCCCCGGGACAGGGGTTAATTCCTACGAGCAGTACGTC. It yields the protein CASRPGTGVNSYEQYV.

The chain couples TRBV6-1 to TRBJ1-6, with a tentative D call TRBD1 (5 bases). The CDR3 covers 14 residues. CDR1 is MNHNS, CDR2 SASEGT, per germline. Trimming took off 3 bases at V and 7 bases at J, with 10 bases between the two ends. In nucleotides, the CDR3 is TGTGCCAGCAGTGATGGGCGGGGGAATTCACCCCTCCACTTT. As protein: CASSDGRGNSPLHF.